This paragraph covers one T cell receptor (beta chain) sequence. As yet, its antigen is unknown. This entry comes from a study of T cell repertoires in cytomegalovirus infection. This CDR3 is 13 amino acids long. The V end lost 0 bases, the J end lost 5 bases, and 5 bases lay between the germline ends. Germline loops: CDR1 MNHEY, CDR2 SVGEGT. TCRdb re-derived calls from the reads in MiXCR, one entry per CDR3 protein. The sample has more than 300,000 distinct CDR3 sequences, around a third seen once. The rearrangement links TRBV6-2 or TRBV6-3 to TRBJ2-1; D call uncertain. The sequence came from a human donor in good health (CMV status not recorded). Some clones in this sample may be carry-over from other donors' samples. The specimen was cultured PBMCs, collected from culture after CMV antigen stimulation. CDR3 amino acids: CASSYSHNNEQFF. The CDR3 DNA follows: TGTGCCAGCAGTTACTCCCACAACAATGAGCAGTTCTTC.